This entry lists 5 T cell receptor beta chains sequenced from one sample in a study of T cell responses to AZD1222 COVID-19 vaccine. Sequencing was performed with immunoSEQ multiplex PCR; in TCRdb, only in-frame clones are kept and a portion is missing. Of 130,000 or so clones in the sample, more than 85% were seen once. The sample here was peripheral blood, taken on day 0 of AZD1222 vaccination. The receptor set was obtained from an adult in good health.

The V call is TRBV5-1, the J call TRBJ1-3, with D unresolved. The CDR3 runs to 14 residues. Trimming took off 0 bases at V and 4 bases at J, with 8 bases between the two ends. Germline CDR1 SGHRS, CDR2 YFSETQ. CDR3 sequence: CASSLEGSGNTIYF. As DNA, the CDR3 is TGCGCCAGCAGCTTGGAGGGATCCGGAAACACCATATATTTT.

This clone was seen a single time. The chain joins TRBV10-1 to TRBJ2-7; a weak D match, TRBD2 (5 bases). The CDR3 totals 13 residues. Germline V gene data show CDR1 as WNHNN and CDR2 as SYGVQD (reference sequence). V was shortened by 6 bases and J by 2 bases, with 11 bases between the two germline ends. CDR3 residues: CASRLTGAYEQYF. Written as DNA, the CDR3 is TGCGCCAGCAGACTTACCGGGGCCTACGAGCAGTACTTC.

This chain uses TRBV6-5 with TRBJ1-1, with TRBD1 matching over 7 bases. V shed 5 bases and J 1 base; nucleotides not matched to a gene: 4. There are 14 residues in the CDR3. Germline V gene data show CDR1 as MNHEY and CDR2 as SVGAGI. CDR3 in DNA: TGTGCCAGCAGTCCAAACAGGGGGAACACTGAAGCTTTCTTT. Translation gives CASSPNRGNTEAFF.

In its sample, this clone was seen a few times. The rearrangement links TRBV5-1 to TRBJ2-1; D is perhaps TRBD2 (5 bases). Germline lookup yields CDR1 SGHRS and CDR2 YFSETQ. This CDR3 has 16 residues. V was trimmed by 0 bases and J by 1 base, leaving 11 bases between them. CDR3 DNA: TGCGCCAGCAGCTTGGTCGGAGGTGGATCCTACAATGAGCAGTTCTTC. Translating it yields CASSLVGGGSYNEQFF.

This sequence joins TRBV27 and TRBJ2-2, with D unresolved. This CDR3 contains 15 residues. The germline V and J ends were trimmed by 4 bases and 8 bases, with 17 bases remaining between them. CDR1 MNHEY and CDR2 SMNVEV come from the germline V gene (reference sequence). The CDR3 DNA is TGTGCCAGCAGTTGGGGTGGCGTGGCCGGTGGGGAGCTGTTTTTT. Protein: CASSWGGVAGGELFF.